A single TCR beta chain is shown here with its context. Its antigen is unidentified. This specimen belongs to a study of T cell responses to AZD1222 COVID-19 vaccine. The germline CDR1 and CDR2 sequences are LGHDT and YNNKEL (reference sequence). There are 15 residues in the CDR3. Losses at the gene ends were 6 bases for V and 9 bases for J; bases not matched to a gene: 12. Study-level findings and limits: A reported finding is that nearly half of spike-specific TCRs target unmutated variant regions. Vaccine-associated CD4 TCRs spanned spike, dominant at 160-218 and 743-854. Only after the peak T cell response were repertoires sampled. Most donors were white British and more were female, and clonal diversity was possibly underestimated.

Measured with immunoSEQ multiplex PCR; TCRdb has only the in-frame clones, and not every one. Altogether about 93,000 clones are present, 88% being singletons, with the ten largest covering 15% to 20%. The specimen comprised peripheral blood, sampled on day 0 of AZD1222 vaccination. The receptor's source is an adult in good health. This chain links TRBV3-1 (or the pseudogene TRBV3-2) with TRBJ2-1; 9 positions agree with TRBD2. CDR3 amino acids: CASRPGFSGRTEQFF. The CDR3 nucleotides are TGTGCCAGCAGACCCGGTTTTAGCGGGAGAACTGAGCAGTTCTTC.